This T cell receptor (beta chain) stems from a study of cytotoxic CD8 clonotypes in ibrutinib-treated CLL (dated by TCRdb to the early 2020s). Study-level background: The cohort was composed of about 10 relapsed/refractory and around 15 treatment-naive patients; IGHV unmutated status was identified in 17 patients. Partial responses were observed in roughly 24 patients and complete responses in 2; after a median follow-up of roughly 62 months, remission was maintained in around 14 patients and progression was observed in about twelve. Response samples were obtained after a median of around eleven months of treatment, with a range of about 6 to 36 months. Samples averaged 255,043 productive templates and just under 95,000 productive rearrangements. Of the 90 or so participants in the trial, about two dozen had longitudinal samples available. Cryopreserved peripheral blood mononuclear cells were obtained prior to treatment, at the time of response, and at either disease progression or sustained remission. Every remission and progressive disease sample was obtained while ibrutinib was still being received by the patients. What the authors observed across the whole study: Sustained-remission and progressing patients did not have matched sampling times, and lymph node repertoires were not examined. Clonality increased at ibrutinib response, stayed stable in sustained remission, and fell back toward baseline at progression. Public clonotypes were rare and either contracted or stayed stable during treatment, and the rise in clonality at ibrutinib response reflected the expansion of private clonotypes. Baseline clonality was found to be higher than that of age-matched healthy donors and was strongly correlated with circulating CD8+ T-cell counts.

On a MiSeq, deep resolution sequencing aimed for a depth between 1 in 1 million and 1 in 200,000 T cells, with each clonotype covered 10x on average. The immunoSEQ hsTCRB Kit was used to generate TCR beta libraries. On the study's bioinformatics: ImmunoSEQ Data Assistant and ImmunoSEQ Analyzer were used for data analysis, and V, D and J genes were assigned according to IMGT definitions. Clonality, which ranges from 0 to 1, was calculated by subtracting the normalized Shannon entropy of productive rearrangement frequencies from one. Only overrepresented clonotypes making up at least 0.05% of the repertoire of each patient were included in the public clonotype analysis. About a dozen age-matched healthy donor repertoires from immuneACCESS served as clonality controls. The table was pulled from immuneACCESS by TCRdb, which kept in-frame rearrangements only. Such tables lose some clones; where checked, under half of the loss comes from unresolved V genes, and the rest has no known cause. Clone size and the V and J calls come from that table; the DNA yielded D and trimming. This sample is represented by approximately 150,000 clones; about 88% of them were singletons. The ten largest clones capture roughly 3% of the sample.

The sample's time point label is to be understood as: progressive disease on ibrutinib. For TCR beta library preparation, about 2 micrograms of genomic DNA was extracted from cryopreserved PBMCs. High-throughput TCR beta sequencing was performed on longitudinal blood samples from CLL patients receiving ibrutinib monotherapy. The patients took part in an open-label, single-center phase 2 trial of ibrutinib monotherapy. Details on this clone: The clone's antigen remains unknown. The input lacks base qualities; no much larger clone sits a single base away.

V and J are truncated by 5 bases and 3 bases respectively, leaving an intervening sequence of 16 bases. From a lookup of the germline V gene, CDR1 and CDR2 are SGHTA and FQGNSA. The CDR3 runs 16 residues from the cysteine to the phenylalanine. Only CDR3 DNA is held: 48 bases, read in frame from base 1. The receptor's source is a human donor with chronic lymphocytic leukemia. The V and J segments used are TRBV7-2 and TRBJ1-4; TRBD1 is possibly the D segment (6 matching bases). This material consisted of PBMCs, taken at disease progression, from a patient treated with ibrutinib. CDR3 reads: CASSRTGGAPNEKLFF. At the DNA level, the sequence is TGTGCCAGCAGCCGAACGGGGGGGGCCCCTAATGAAAAACTGTTTTTT.